This TCR beta chain was recovered during a study of blood T cell repertoires in COVID-19. Profiled with immunoSEQ multiplex PCR; TCRdb holds only in-frame clones, not every one. The sample has some 250,000 clones; roughly 80% are singletons. Per germline, CDR1 DFQATT and CDR2 SNEGSKA (reference sequence). The CDR3 has 15 amino acids. V shed 3 bases and J 0 bases; nucleotides not matched to a gene: 4. Sequences were obtained from peripheral blood. The chain links TRBV20-1 to TRBJ2-4; 8 nucleotides agree with TRBD2. The receptor was derived from a woman aged 18 to 35 with acute or convalescent COVID-19. CDR3 residues: CSASGLAGAKNIQYF. The DNA for the CDR3 is TGCAGTGCTAGTGGTCTAGCGGGAGCCAAAAACATTCAGTACTTC.